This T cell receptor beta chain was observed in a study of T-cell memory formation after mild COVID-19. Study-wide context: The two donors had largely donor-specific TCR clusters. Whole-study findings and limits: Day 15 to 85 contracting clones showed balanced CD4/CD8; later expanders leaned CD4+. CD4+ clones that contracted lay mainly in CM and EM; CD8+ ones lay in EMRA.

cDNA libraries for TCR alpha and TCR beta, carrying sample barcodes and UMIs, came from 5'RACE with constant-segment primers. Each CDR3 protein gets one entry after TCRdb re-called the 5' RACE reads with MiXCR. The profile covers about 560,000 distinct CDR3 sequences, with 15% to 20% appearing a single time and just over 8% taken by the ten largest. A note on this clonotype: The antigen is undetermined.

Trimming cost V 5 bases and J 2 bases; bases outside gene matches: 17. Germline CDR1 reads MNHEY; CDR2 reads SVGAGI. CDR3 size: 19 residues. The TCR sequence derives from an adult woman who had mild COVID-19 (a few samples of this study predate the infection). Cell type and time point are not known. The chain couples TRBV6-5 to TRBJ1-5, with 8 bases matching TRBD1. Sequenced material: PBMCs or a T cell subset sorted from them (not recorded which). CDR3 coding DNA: TGTGCCAGCAGTCCCCAGGGCAGGGGGCGCTTTGACGGCAATCAGCCCCAGCATTTT. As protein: CASSPQGRGRFDGNQPQHF.